These 6 T cell receptor beta chains were all obtained from the same sample, sequenced in a study of neoadjuvant anti-PD-1 for oral cavity cancer. The method was immunoSEQ multiplex PCR; TCRdb's version includes in-frame clones alone and lacks a portion of them. The profile shows just over 14,000 clones, about 69% of them singletons. The sequences come from PBMCs, collected before nivolumab (anti-PD-1) treatment. The receptor set was obtained from a person aged 35-79 years with oral cavity squamous cell carcinoma.

As to this clone: A junction end diverges from the germline sequence, so it may reflect a read error. This sequence joins TRBV7-7 and TRBJ2-7; D uncertain. Germline V lookup: CDR1 SSHAT, CDR2 FNYEAQ (reference sequence). This CDR3 has 13 amino acids. The CDR3 region is CASSFGVFDEQYF. The CDR3, as DNA: TGTGCTAGCAGCTTTGGGGTGTTCGACGAGCAGTACTTC. Looking up the rest from reference TRBV7-7 and TRBJ2-7 gives the full variable domain: GAGVSQSPRYKVTKRGQDVTLRCDPISSHATLYWYQQALGQGPEFLTYFNYEAQPDKSGLPSDRFSAERPEGSISTLTIQRTEQRDSAMYRCASSFGVFDEQYFGPGTRLTVT.

The chain uses TRBV30 and TRBJ1-2; D gene uncertain. The CDR3 runs to 13 residues. Germline values: CDR1 GTSNPN, CDR2 SVGIG (reference sequence). V lost 2 bases to trimming and J lost 8 bases, with 15 bases between them. CDR3 sequence (DNA): TGTGCCTGGAGTTCTGGCCGGGGTTTGGGCTACACCTTC. The encoded protein is CAWSSGRGLGYTF.

The CDR3 reads CASTSEVGNTIYF. In nucleotides, the CDR3 is TGTGCCAGCACCTCGGAAGTCGGAAACACCATATATTTT. This rearrangement joins TRBV11-2 to TRBJ1-3; D remains ambiguous. Germline assignment: CDR1 SGHAT and CDR2 FQNNGV. The germline V and J ends were trimmed by 7 bases and 4 bases, with 11 bases remaining between them. CDR3 length equals 13 residues.

In this sample, this clone turned up a few times. The chain joins TRBV7-9 to TRBJ1-1, with D tentatively TRBD1 (5 bases). V was shortened by 3 bases and J by 5 bases, with 10 bases between the two germline ends. The CDR3 covers 13 residues. Germline loops: CDR1 SEHNR, CDR2 FQNEAQ (reference sequence). The DNA of the CDR3 is TGTGCCAGCAGCTTTCAGGGTGGGACTGAAGCTTTCTTT. This codes for CASSFQGGTEAFF.

The CDR3 bases are TGTGCCAGCAGCCAGGACAGTGTCTACTATGGCTACACCTTC. It codes for CASSQDSVYYGYTF. The chain combines TRBV5-6 with TRBJ1-2; D might be TRBD1 (6 bases). CDR3 length equals 14 residues. Trimming cost V 4 bases and J 3 bases, with 13 bases left between them. In germline, CDR1 is SGHDT, CDR2 YYEEEE.

This chain links TRBV11-2 with TRBJ2-1, with D possibly matching TRBD1 (5 bases). Germline V CDR1 and CDR2: SGHAT, FQNNGV. This CDR3 is 14 amino acids long. The V end was cut by 0 bases, the J end by 15 bases, with 18 bases between. CDR3 sequence: CASSLDRKWQGGFF. CDR3 DNA: TGTGCCAGCAGCTTAGATAGAAAGTGGCAGGGTGGGTTCTTC.